These 5 T cell receptor gamma chains originate from one sample sequenced in a study of gamma-delta T cells after stem cell transplantation. TCRdb re-processed the RT-PCR reads using CATT. The sample lists roughly 520 gamma-chain clones, around 68% seen once, with around 29% in the top ten. Sequenced sample: gamma-delta T cells. Receptor source: a human donor. It is not recorded whose cells these are; they may come from a transplant donor.

V gene TRGV5 combines with J gene TRGJ1 or TRGJ2. The J gene, missing from TCRdb, was assigned here through DNA to germline matching. Losses at the gene ends were 6 bases for V and 1 base for J; bases not matched to a gene: 3. The germline V gene has CDR1 VINAFY and CDR2 YDVSNSKD. The CDR3 loop spans 12 amino acids. The CDR3 DNA sequence: TGTGCCACCTGGTATAATTATTATAAGAAACTCTTT. This gives the protein CATWYNYYKKLF.

Points on this clone: Its ends do not fully match the called genes, so a read error is possible. This chain joins TRGV9 and TRGJ1 or TRGJ2. The J gene is not listed in TCRdb, so it was assigned here from a DNA match to germline. The CDR3 has 12 residues. Germline values: CDR1 GITISATS, CDR2 ISYDGTV (reference sequence). The CDR3 here is CALGEVLPVKLF. CDR3 nucleotides: TGTGCCTTGGGGGAGGTCTTACCTGTGAAACTCTTT.

The rearrangement joins TRGV9 to TRGJ1 or TRGJ2. The J gene, missing from TCRdb, was assigned here through DNA to germline matching. Unmatched junction bases numbered 13, after V lost 1 base and J lost 7 bases. Looked up from germline, CDR1 is GITISATS and CDR2 is ISYDGTV (reference sequence). This CDR3 is built from 15 residues. The CDR3 region has the DNA TGTGCCTTGTGGGAGGTCCCGTCGGATGGGTATAAGAAACTCTTT. Translation gives CALWEVPSDGYKKLF.

The CDR3 protein is CALWTPTAVGKKIKVF. The CDR3 region has the DNA TGTGCCTTGTGGACCCCCACGGCGGTGGGCAAAAAAATCAAGGTATTT. This chain connects TRGV9 to TRGJP. TCRdb lists no J gene, so it was determined here by aligning the DNA to germline. V lost 6 bases, J lost 11 bases, and 13 bases stayed unmatched. The CDR3 has 16 amino acids. The germline gives CDR1 GITISATS, CDR2 ISYDGTV (reference sequence).

This clone has just one count. A much larger clone differs by one base, so this may be a read error. V is TRGV9 and J is TRGJP. The J gene, left out of TCRdb, was set here by checking the DNA against germline. The CDR3 spans 14 residues. Germline CDR1 GITISATS, CDR2 ISYDGTV (reference sequence). Trimming at V came to 6 bases and at J to 4 bases, leaving 0 bases not matched to a gene. The chain's CDR3 is CALWQELGKKIKVF. CDR3 DNA: TGTGCCTTGTGGCAAGAGTTGGGCAAAAAAATCAAGGTATTT.